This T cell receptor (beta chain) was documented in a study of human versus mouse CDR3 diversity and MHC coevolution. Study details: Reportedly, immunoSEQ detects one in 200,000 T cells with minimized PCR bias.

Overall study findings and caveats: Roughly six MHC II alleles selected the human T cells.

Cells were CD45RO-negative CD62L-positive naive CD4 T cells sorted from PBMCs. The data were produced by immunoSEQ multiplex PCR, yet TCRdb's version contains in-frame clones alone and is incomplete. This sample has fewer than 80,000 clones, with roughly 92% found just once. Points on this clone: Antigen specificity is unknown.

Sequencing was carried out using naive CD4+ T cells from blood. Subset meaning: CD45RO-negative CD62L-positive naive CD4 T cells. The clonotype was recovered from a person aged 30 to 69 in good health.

The CDR3 here is CASSLSRLSGANVLTF. CDR3 bases: TGTGCCAGCAGCCTCTCCCGTTTATCCGGGGCCAACGTCCTGACTTTC. This sequence joins TRBV5-6 and TRBJ2-6; no firm D call. Between the trimmed V and J ends, which lost 4 bases and 4 bases, there was a span of 15 bases. Per the germline V gene, CDR1 is SGHDT and CDR2 is YYEEEE. The CDR3 totals 16 residues.